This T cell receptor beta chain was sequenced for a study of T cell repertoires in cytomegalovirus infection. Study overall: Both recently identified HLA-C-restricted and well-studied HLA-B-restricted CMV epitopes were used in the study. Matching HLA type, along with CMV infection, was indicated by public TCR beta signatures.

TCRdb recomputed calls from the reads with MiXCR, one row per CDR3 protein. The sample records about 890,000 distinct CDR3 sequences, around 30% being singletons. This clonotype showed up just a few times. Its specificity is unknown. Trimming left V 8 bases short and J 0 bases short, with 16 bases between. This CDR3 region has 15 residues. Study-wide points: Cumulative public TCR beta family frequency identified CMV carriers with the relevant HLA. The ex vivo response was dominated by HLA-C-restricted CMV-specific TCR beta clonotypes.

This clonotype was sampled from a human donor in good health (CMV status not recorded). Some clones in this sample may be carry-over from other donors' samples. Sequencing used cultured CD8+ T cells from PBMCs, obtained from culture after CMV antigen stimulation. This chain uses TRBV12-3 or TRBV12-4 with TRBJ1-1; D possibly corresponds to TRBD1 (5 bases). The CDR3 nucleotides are TGTGCCAGCCGGGACCCCTCCCTCTTGAACACTGAAGCTTTCTTT. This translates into CASRDPSLLNTEAFF.